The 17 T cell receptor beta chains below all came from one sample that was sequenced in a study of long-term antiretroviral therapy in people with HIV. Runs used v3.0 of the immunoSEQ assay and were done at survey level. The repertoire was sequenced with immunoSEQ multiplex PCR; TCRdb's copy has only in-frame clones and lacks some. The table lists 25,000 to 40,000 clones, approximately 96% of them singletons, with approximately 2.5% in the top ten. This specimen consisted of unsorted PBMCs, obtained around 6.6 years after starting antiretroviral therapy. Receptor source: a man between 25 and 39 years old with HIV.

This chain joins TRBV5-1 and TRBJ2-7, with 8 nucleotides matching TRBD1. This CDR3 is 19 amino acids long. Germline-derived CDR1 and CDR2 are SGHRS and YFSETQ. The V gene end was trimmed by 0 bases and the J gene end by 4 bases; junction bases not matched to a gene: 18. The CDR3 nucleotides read TGCGCCAGCAGCTTGGCTATGTTACACGGACAGGGTGTTGGATACGAGCAGTACTTC. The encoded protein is CASSLAMLHGQGVGYEQYF.

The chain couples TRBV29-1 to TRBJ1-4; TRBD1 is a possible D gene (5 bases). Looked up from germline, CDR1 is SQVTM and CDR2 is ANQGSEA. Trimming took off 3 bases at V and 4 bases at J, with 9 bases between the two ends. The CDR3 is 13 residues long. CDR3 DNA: TGCAGCGTTGAGGGTGGGGGTAATGAAAAACTGTTTTTT. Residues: CSVEGGGNEKLFF. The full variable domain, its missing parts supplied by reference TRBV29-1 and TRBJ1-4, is SAVISQKPSRDICQRGTSLTIQCQVDSQVTMMFWYRQQPGQSLTLIATANQGSEATYESGFVIDKFPISRPNLTFSTLTVSNMSPEDSSIYLCSVEGGGNEKLFFGSGTQLSVL.

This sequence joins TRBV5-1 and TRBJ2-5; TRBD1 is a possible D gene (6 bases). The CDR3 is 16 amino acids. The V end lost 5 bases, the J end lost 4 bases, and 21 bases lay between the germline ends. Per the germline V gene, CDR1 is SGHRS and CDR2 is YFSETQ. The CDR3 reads CASRAGQGLVGETQYF. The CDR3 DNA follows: TGCGCCAGCAGGGCCGGCCAGGGGCTAGTAGGAGAGACCCAGTACTTC.

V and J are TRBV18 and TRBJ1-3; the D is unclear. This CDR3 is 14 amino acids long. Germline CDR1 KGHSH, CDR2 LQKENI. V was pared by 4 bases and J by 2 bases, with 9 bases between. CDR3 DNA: TGTGCCAGCTCACGGAATGTTGCTGGAAACACCATATATTTT. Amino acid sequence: CASSRNVAGNTIYF.

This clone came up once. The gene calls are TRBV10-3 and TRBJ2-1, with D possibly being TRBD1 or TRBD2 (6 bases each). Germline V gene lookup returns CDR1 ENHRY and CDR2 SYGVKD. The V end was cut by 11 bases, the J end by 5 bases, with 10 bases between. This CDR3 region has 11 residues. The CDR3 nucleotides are TGTGCCTCGGGGGCGGACAATGAGCAGTTCTTC. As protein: CASGADNEQFF.

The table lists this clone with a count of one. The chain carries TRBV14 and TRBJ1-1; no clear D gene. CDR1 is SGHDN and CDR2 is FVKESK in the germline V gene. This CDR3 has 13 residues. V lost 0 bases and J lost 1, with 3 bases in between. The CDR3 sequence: CASSQDRNTEAFF. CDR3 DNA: TGTGCCAGCAGCCAAGATAGGAACACTGAAGCTTTCTTT.

Here the CDR3 DNA reads TGTGCCAGCAGTGAACTTGGGAGTTTAGCTTTCTTT. It encodes CASSELGSLAFF. The rearrangement uses TRBV25-1 and TRBJ1-1, with D hard to call. Germline assignment: CDR1 MGHDK and CDR2 SYGVNS. V shed 2 bases and J shed 10 bases, with 11 bases lying between them. This CDR3 comprises 12 residues.

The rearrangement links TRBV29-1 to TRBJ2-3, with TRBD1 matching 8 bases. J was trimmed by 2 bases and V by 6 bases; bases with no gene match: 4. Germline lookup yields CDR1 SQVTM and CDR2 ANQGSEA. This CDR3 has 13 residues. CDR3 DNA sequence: TGCAGCGTGAACAGGGGGGACACAGATACGCAGTATTTT. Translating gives CSVNRGDTDTQYF.

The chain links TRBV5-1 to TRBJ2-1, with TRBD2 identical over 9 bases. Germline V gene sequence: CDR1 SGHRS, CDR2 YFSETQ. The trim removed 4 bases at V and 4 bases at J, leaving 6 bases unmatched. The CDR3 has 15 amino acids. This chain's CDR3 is CASSLLAGSYNEQFF. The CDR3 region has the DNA TGCGCCAGCAGCCTCCTAGCGGGGAGTTACAATGAGCAGTTCTTC.

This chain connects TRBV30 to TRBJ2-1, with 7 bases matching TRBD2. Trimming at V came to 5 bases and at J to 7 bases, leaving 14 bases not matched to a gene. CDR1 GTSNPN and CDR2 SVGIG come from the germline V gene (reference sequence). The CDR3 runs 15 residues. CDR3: CAWGKVERDWNEQFF. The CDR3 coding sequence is TGTGCCTGGGGAAAGGTCGAGCGGGATTGGAATGAGCAGTTCTTC.

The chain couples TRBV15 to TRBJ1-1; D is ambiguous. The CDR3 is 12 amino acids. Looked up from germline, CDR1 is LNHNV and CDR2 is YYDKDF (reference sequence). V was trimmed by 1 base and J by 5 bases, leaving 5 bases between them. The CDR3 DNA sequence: TGTGCCACCAGCAGAGTCGGGACTGAAGCTTTCTTT. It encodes CATSRVGTEAFF.

The CDR3 coding sequence is TGTGCCTGGAGTCATGGGGGAGGTTTGGGTCAGCCCCAGCATTTT. Translated: CAWSHGGGLGQPQHF. The V call is TRBV30, the J call TRBJ1-5, with D maybe TRBD1 (5 bases). Trimming left V 2 bases short and J 6 bases short, with 17 bases between. CDR3 size: 15 residues. The germline V gene encodes CDR1 GTSNPN and CDR2 SVGIG (reference sequence).

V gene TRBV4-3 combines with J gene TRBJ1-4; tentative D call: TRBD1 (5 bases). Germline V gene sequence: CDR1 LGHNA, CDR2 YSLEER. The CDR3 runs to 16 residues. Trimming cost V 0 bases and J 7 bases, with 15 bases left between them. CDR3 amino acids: CASSQDLPGLPEKLFF. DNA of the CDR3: TGCGCCAGCAGCCAAGATCTCCCAGGGCTGCCTGAAAAACTGTTTTTT.

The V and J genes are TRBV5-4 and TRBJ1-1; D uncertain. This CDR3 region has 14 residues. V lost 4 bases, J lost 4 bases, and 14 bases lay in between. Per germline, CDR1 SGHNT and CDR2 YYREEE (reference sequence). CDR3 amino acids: CASSHGPEPTEAFF. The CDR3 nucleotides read TGTGCCAGCAGCCACGGACCAGAACCCACTGAAGCTTTCTTT.

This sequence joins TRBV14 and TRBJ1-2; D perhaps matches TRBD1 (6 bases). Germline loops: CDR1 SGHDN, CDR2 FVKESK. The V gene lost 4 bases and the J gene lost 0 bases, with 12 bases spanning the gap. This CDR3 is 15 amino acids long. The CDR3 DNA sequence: TGTGCCAGCAGCCCAAACACAGGGCCTAACTATGGCTACACCTTC. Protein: CASSPNTGPNYGYTF.

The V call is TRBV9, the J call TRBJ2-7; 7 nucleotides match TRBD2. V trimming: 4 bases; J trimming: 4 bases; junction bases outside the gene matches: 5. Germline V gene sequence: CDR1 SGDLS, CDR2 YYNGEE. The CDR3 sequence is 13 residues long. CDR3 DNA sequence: TGTGCCAGCAGCATGGGGGGGGGTTACGAGCAGTACTTC. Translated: CASSMGGGYEQYF.

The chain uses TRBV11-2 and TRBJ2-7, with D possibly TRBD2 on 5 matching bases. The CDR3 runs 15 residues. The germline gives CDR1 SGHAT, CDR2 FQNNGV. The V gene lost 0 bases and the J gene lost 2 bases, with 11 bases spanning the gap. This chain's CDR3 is CASSLELAEPYEQYF. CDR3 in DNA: TGTGCCAGCAGCTTAGAGCTAGCCGAACCCTACGAGCAGTACTTC.